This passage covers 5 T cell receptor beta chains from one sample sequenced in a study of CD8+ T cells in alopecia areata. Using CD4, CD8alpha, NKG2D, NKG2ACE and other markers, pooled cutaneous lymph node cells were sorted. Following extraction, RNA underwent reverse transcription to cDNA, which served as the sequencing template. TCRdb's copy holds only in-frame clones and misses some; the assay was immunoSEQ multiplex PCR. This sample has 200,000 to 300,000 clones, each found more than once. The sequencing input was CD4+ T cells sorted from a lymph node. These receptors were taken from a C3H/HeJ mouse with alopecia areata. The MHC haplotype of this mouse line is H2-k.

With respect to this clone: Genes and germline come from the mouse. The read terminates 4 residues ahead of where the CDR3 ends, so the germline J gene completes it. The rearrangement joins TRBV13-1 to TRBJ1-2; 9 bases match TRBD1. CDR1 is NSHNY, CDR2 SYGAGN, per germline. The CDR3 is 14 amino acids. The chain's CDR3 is CASSASGTGFDYTF. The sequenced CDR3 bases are TGTGCCAGCAGTGCCTCCGGGACAGGGTTC.

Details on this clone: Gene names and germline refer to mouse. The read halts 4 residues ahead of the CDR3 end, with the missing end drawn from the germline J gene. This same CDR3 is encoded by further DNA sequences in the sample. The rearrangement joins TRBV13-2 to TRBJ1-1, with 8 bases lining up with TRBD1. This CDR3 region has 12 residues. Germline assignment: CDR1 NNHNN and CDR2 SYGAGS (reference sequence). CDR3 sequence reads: CASGTGVTEVFF. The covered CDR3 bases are TGTGCCAGCGGGACAGGGGTGACA.

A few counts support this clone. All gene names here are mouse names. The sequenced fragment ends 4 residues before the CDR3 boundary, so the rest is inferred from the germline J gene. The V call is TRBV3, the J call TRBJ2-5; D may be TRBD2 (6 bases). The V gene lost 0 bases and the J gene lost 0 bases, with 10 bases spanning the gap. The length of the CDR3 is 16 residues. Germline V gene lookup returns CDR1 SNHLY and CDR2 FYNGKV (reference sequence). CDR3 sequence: CASSLARGVNQDTQYF. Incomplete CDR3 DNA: TGTGCCAGCAGCTTAGCGCGGGGGGTTAACCAAGAC.

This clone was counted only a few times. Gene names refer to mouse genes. This CDR3 is CASSFGRVQDTQYF. The covered CDR3 bases are TGTGCCAGCAGTTTCGGCAGGGTCCAAGAC. The chain has TRBV14 and TRBJ2-5, with D perhaps TRBD1 (5 bases). The CDR3 end falls 4 residues outside the read, so it is completed with the germline J gene. The length of the CDR3 is 14 residues. Deletions cut 1 base from V and 2 bases from J, with 8 bases between. CDR1 SGHDT and CDR2 FRDEAV come from the germline V gene.

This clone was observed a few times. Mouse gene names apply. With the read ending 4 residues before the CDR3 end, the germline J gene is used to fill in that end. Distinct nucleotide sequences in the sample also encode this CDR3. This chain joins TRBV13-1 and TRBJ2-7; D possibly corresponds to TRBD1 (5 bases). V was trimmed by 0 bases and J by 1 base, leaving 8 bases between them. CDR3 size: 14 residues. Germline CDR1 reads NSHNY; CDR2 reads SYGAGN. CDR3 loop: CASSDGRASYEQYF. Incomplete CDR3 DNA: TGTGCCAGCAGTGATGGCAGGGCGTCCTAT.